This T cell receptor beta chain was obtained from a study of cytomegalovirus exposure and HLA in healthy donors. Study-wide points: With further analysis later on, most CMV-associated TCR beta chains appeared HLA-restricted. Clonal expansion was found to be greater in HLA-associated TCR beta chains than in equally common others in a later analysis. Reportedly, a later analysis found an Asian-associated ancestry cluster had fewer N-insertions than the roughly 700-donor mean. In a later analysis, TCR beta V- and J-gene trimming was associated with a missense DCLRE1C variant.

In the PCR, 60 Vbeta and 13 Jbeta primers were used. TCRdb's table, derived via immunoSEQ multiplex PCR, lists solely in-frame clones and lacks some. The sample lists about 77,000 clones; 75% to 80% were seen once. With regard to this clone: Its matching antigen is unknown.

Germline CDR1 reads MNHEY; CDR2 reads SMNVEV (reference sequence). CDR3 length: 15 amino acids. Losses at the gene ends were 3 bases for V and 3 bases for J; bases not matched to a gene: 4. Input material: PBMCs. The origin of this receptor is a man aged 40-55 years in good health and CMV-seronegative. The V gene is TRBV27, the J gene TRBJ2-3; 9 bases match TRBD1. This CDR3 reads CASSFYRGQTDTQYF. The CDR3 DNA is TGTGCCAGCAGTTTTTACAGGGGGCAAACAGATACGCAGTATTTT.